Below are 3 T cell receptor beta chains sequenced from a single sample in a study of cytomegalovirus exposure and HLA in healthy donors. Amplification used 60 Vbeta primers and 13 Jbeta primers. Profiling relied on immunoSEQ multiplex PCR, and the TCRdb table lists in-frame clones only, not all of them. Of approximately 120,000 clones in the sample, around 76% were seen once. The sequenced sample was PBMCs. These receptors were taken from a woman aged 55-70 years in good health and CMV-seropositive.

The genes are TRBV5-1 and TRBJ2-7; weak D call: TRBD2 (5 bases). There are 15 residues in the CDR3. V lost 4 bases to trimming and J lost 0 bases, with 14 bases between them. Germline assignment: CDR1 SGHRS and CDR2 YFSETQ. The DNA of the CDR3 is TGCGCCAGCAGCGGATCCCGGGGTAGCTCCTACGAGCAGTACTTC. As protein: CASSGSRGSSYEQYF.

This chain uses TRBV6-5 with TRBJ2-1, with TRBD1 matching over 9 bases. This CDR3 region has 15 residues. CDR1 is MNHEY and CDR2 is SVGAGI in the germline V gene. The trim removed 6 bases at V and 6 bases at J, leaving 9 bases unmatched. CDR3 in amino acids: CASSPDRGGSNEQFF. CDR3 sequence (DNA): TGTGCCAGCAGCCCAGACAGGGGGGGGTCCAATGAGCAGTTCTTC.

The chain joins TRBV27 to TRBJ2-5, with 12 bases matching TRBD2. Germline CDR1 is MNHEY and CDR2 is SMNVEV (reference sequence). CDR3 length: 17 residues. V lost 4 bases to trimming and J lost 4 bases; unmatched junction nucleotides: 10. In DNA form, the CDR3 reads TGTGCCAGCAGTTCCATTCCGGGACTAGCGGGTGGAGAGACCCAGTACTTC. Its translation: CASSSIPGLAGGETQYF.